Listed below are T cell receptor beta chains from one sample, sequenced in a study of beta chain features in type 1 diabetes. Measured with immunoSEQ multiplex PCR; TCRdb has only the in-frame clones, and not every one. The sample lists about 150,000 clones; 9% to 10% were seen once. Sequenced sample: central memory CD4+ T cells from blood. The receptors were gathered from a woman aged 18-29 years in good health. Each CDR3 is given without its conserved first and last residue.

ASRGPGGYTEAF	TRBV28
ASSLDSGGDTQY	TRBV7-3
ASSQVGLAEEQF	TRBV14
ATQTGSSLMAQY	TRBV10-2
ASSEQGASGNTIY	TRBV4-1
ASSSIPGTLEPQH	TRBV5-1
ASSLTGGMGEQY	TRBV5-1
ASTGGFSNQPQH	TRBV6-1
ASSFGLAGGLEQY	TRBV11-2
ASSLGTRDHEQF	TRBV7-8
ASSLATARGTGELF	TRBV5-1
ASRGGQGAAYEQY	TRBV5-1
ASSLGRGQGGYT	TRBV5-6
ASRTSTDTQY	TRBV6-1
ASSGPHEDRERDQPQH	TRBV7-3
ASSLVPGSYEQY	TRBV7-2
ASSSRAQGTGEQY	TRBV5-1
ASSDTDEQF	TRBV5-1
ASSRQGDGYT	TRBV19
ASSGVQGNTEAF	TRBV2
ASSSAGTSGYEQY	TRBV5-4
ASSLRQGHNEQF	TRBV5-1
ASSLGSGTYEQY	TRBV7-6
ASSRDYQETQY	TRBV7-3
ALKRDGNTEAF	TRBV6-6
ASSPPSRGWNTEAF	TRBV18
ASSQGRGLITYNEQF	TRBV4-1
ASSLTEAVSYEQY	TRBV7-2
ASSSLRRTSGEEDTQY	TRBV7-2
ASSRTGPGNTIY	TRBV7-6
AWSHSNGYT	TRBV30
SVEDPGLAGEQY	TRBV29-1
ASSRGQGMGEQY	TRBV7-3
ASSHTGLIGANVLT	TRBV5-4
ASSEPLGGMTDTQY	TRBV25-1
ASSPPSGPQETQY	TRBV6-5
ASSFLGRGNSGYT	TRBV7-9
ASTRGSSGANVLT	TRBV7-2
ASSPWTGDGNTIY	TRBV7-9
ASSLGARSAGEKLF	TRBV11-2
ASSSGGASGKNIQY	TRBV11-3
SVVPGGNTIY	TRBV29-1
ASSWRSSTDTQY	TRBV6-5
AWSRPGGMNTEAF	TRBV30
ASSLRAGQNYGYT	TRBV27
ASGPGTGIDTQY	TRBV12-5
ASSLDPRLAHEQF	TRBV7-2
ASSLGGTGETEAF	TRBV5-6
ASSFSPQGAQYEQY	TRBV7-2
AISVGGTSYEQY	TRBV10-3
AWSVPDRNNEQY	TRBV30
ASSGGLFQETQY	TRBV6-1
AWSPSSRFEKLF	TRBV30